These 20 T cell receptor beta chains originate from one sample sequenced in a study of cytomegalovirus exposure and HLA in healthy donors. Use of 60 Vbeta and 13 Jbeta primers characterized the PCR. Produced via immunoSEQ multiplex PCR; TCRdb's table is partial and in-frame only. Of about 130,000 clones listed, 65% to 80% are singletons. Sequencing used PBMCs. These receptors were obtained from a man in his forties or fifties in good health and CMV-seronegative.

V usage is TRBV29-1 and J usage is TRBJ1-5; D is perhaps TRBD1 (5 bases). CDR1 is SQVTM and CDR2 is ANQGSEA in the germline V gene. With 7 bases removed from V and 4 bases from J, the gap between germline ends came to 17 bases. The CDR3 extends over 14 amino acids. CDR3 protein: CSATVQDGNQPQHF. For the CDR3, the DNA is TGCAGCGCCACCGTACAGGACGGGAATCAGCCCCAGCATTTT. The full variable domain, its missing parts supplied by reference TRBV29-1 and TRBJ1-5, is SAVISQKPSRDICQRGTSLTIQCQVDSQVTMMFWYRQQPGQSLTLIATANQGSEATYESGFVIDKFPISRPNLTFSTLTVSNMSPEDSSIYLCSATVQDGNQPQHFGDGTRLSIL.

The chain couples TRBV7-3 to TRBJ2-7; 10 bases fit TRBD1. V lost 5 bases and J lost 2; bases outside the gene matches: 6. There are 15 residues in the CDR3. Germline V gives CDR1 SGHTA, CDR2 FQGTGA. CDR3 sequence: CASSQGTGAPYEQYF. The CDR3 bases are TGTGCCAGCAGCCAAGGGACAGGGGCCCCCTACGAGCAGTACTTC.

The chain combines TRBV10-3 with TRBJ2-7; tentatively, D is TRBD2 (7 bases). Trimming cost V 8 bases and J 2 bases, with 16 bases left between them. Germline CDR1 is ENHRY and CDR2 is SYGVKD. The CDR3 spans 14 residues. CDR3 in amino acids: CAIGGAVNTYEQYF. DNA for the CDR3: TGTGCCATCGGGGGGGCAGTTAACACCTACGAGCAGTACTTC.

The V gene is TRBV11-3, the J gene TRBJ2-2; 9 bases line up with TRBD2. The CDR3 contains 14 residues. The J segment lost 8 bases and the V segment lost 5 bases, leaving 6 bases of the junction unmatched. Germline values: CDR1 SGHNT, CDR2 YENEEA. CDR3 sequence: CASSPGTSRGELFF. The CDR3 nucleotides read TGTGCCAGCAGCCCAGGGACTAGCCGGGGGGAGCTGTTTTTT.

The chain combines TRBV30 with TRBJ1-5; tentative D call: TRBD1 (5 bases). CDR3 length: 15 amino acids. V was trimmed by 2 bases and J by 0 bases, leaving 11 bases between them. Germline V gene data show CDR1 as GTSNPN and CDR2 as SVGIG (reference sequence). For the CDR3, the DNA is TGTGCCTGGAGTAAGGGGTCAGCTAGCAATCAGCCCCAGCATTTT. Translating gives CAWSKGSASNQPQHF.

This rearrangement joins TRBV27 to TRBJ1-6; 7 bases align to TRBD1. The CDR3 runs 16 residues. Trimming at V came to 4 bases and at J to 7 bases, leaving 10 bases not matched to a gene. Germline loops: CDR1 MNHEY, CDR2 SMNVEV (reference sequence). CDR3 bases: TGTGCCAGCAGTTCTCAACTCCAGGGGGTGAATTCACCCCTCCACTTT. Translation gives CASSSQLQGVNSPLHF.

The J gene is TRBJ2-7, the V gene TRBV4-3, with 7 bases fitting TRBD2. The V and J ends lost 4 bases and 2 bases, in that order; junction bases with no gene match: 2. The germline V gene encodes CDR1 LGHNA and CDR2 YSLEER. The CDR3 extends over 13 amino acids. The CDR3 sequence is CASSPGRPYEQYF. The DNA for the CDR3 is TGCGCCAGCAGCCCCGGGAGGCCCTACGAGCAGTACTTC.

This clone was seen more than once but under ten times. The chain uses TRBV10-3 and TRBJ2-5; 14 nucleotides line up with TRBD2. Germline loops: CDR1 ENHRY, CDR2 SYGVKD. This CDR3 spans 17 amino acids. V shed 2 bases, J shed 5 bases, and the junction held 7 bases outside the gene matches. The CDR3, as DNA: TGTGCCATCAGTGAGGGGACTAGCGGGAGTGCTTGGGAGACCCAGTACTTC. Protein sequence: CAISEGTSGSAWETQYF.

The V gene is TRBV11-2, the J gene TRBJ2-5; the match to TRBD2 covers 11 bases. Trimming at V came to 2 bases and at J to 2 bases, leaving 4 bases not matched to a gene. CDR1 and CDR2 from the germline V gene are SGHAT and FQNNGV. The CDR3 is 16 residues long. CDR3 residues: CASSLWTSGSQETQYF. In DNA, the CDR3 is TGTGCCAGCAGCTTATGGACTAGCGGGTCGCAAGAGACCCAGTACTTC.

The V call is TRBV28, the J call TRBJ2-7, with 7 bases aligning to TRBD1. The CDR3 runs 15 residues. The V and J ends lost 3 bases and 5 bases, in that order; junction bases with no gene match: 10. Germline V gene data show CDR1 as MDHEN and CDR2 as SYDVKM. CDR3 loop: CASSLIAGGKDEQYF. Written as DNA, the CDR3 is TGTGCCAGCAGTTTGATAGCAGGGGGTAAAGACGAGCAGTACTTC.

This clone was observed once. The rearrangement links TRBV4-1 to TRBJ2-7, with 7 positions matching TRBD1. CDR3 length: 15 amino acids. V dropped 0 bases and J dropped 7; count of bases not matched to a gene: 9. The germline CDR1 and CDR2 sequences are MGHRA and YSYEKL. CDR3 sequence: CASSQEGQGVGEQYF. In DNA form, the CDR3 reads TGCGCCAGCAGCCAAGAAGGGCAGGGGGTTGGGGAGCAGTACTTC.

This clone came up once. This chain uses TRBV6-1 with TRBJ1-2, with D unresolved. V lost 7 bases, J lost 2 bases, and 8 bases lay in between. Looked up from germline, CDR1 is MNHNS and CDR2 is SASEGT. This CDR3 has 12 residues. CDR3 DNA sequence: TGTGCCAGCATGGAGTCCAACTATGGCTACACCTTC. Protein: CASMESNYGYTF.

In this sample, this clone turned up once. CDR3 coding DNA: TGTGCCAGCAGTTGGTCAGCGGCGAGTCAGCCCCAGCATTTT. Translation gives CASSWSAASQPQHF. The V call is TRBV27, the J call TRBJ1-5; D is unclear. Germline V gene sequence: CDR1 MNHEY, CDR2 SMNVEV (reference sequence). The CDR3 runs to 14 residues. The V end lost 4 bases, the J end lost 6 bases, and 13 bases lay between the germline ends.

This chain joins TRBV5-4 and TRBJ2-1; TRBD2 matches at 8 bases. With 3 bases clipped from V and 7 bases from J, the junction kept 12 bases outside the gene matches. The CDR3 extends over 16 amino acids. Germline lookup yields CDR1 SGHNT and CDR2 YYREEE (reference sequence). This CDR3 reads CASSWGPGGPKNEQFF. The CDR3 DNA reads as TGTGCCAGCAGCTGGGGGCCGGGAGGGCCGAAAAATGAGCAGTTCTTC.

V is TRBV30 and J is TRBJ2-1; D is unclear. This CDR3 is 11 amino acids long. Between the trimmed V and J ends, which lost 3 bases and 3 bases, there was a span of 3 bases. CDR1 GTSNPN and CDR2 SVGIG come from the germline V gene (reference sequence). For the CDR3, the DNA is TGTGCCTGGAGCATCTACAATGAGCAGTTCTTC. Translating it yields CAWSIYNEQFF.

The rearrangement links TRBV5-1 to TRBJ1-1; D might be TRBD1 (5 bases). V gave up 4 bases and J gave up 0 bases, with 10 bases separating them. In germline, CDR1 is SGHRS, CDR2 YFSETQ. The length of the CDR3 is 14 residues. CDR3 amino acids: CASSGRGMNTEAFF. In nucleotides, the CDR3 is TGCGCCAGCAGCGGCCGGGGGATGAACACTGAAGCTTTCTTT.

This chain links TRBV15 with TRBJ2-6, with a possible D match to TRBD1 (5 bases). V lost 1 base to trimming and J lost 0 bases, with 7 bases between them. CDR3 length equals 16 residues. The germline gives CDR1 LNHNV, CDR2 YYDKDF (reference sequence). The CDR3 loop reads CATSRGTSSGANVLTF. The CDR3, as DNA: TGTGCCACCAGCAGAGGGACAAGCTCTGGGGCCAACGTCCTGACTTTC.

The chain uses TRBV9 and TRBJ2-2; D is uncertain. Germline-derived CDR1 and CDR2 are SGDLS and YYNGEE. V lost 6 bases to trimming and J lost 3 bases, with 3 bases between them. The length of the CDR3 is 11 residues. The CDR3 DNA reads TGTGCCAGCACCGACACCGGGGAGCTGTTTTTT. It encodes CASTDTGELFF.

The chain recombines TRBV6-6 with TRBJ2-5, with TRBD1 matching 8 bases. V shed 6 bases and J 4 bases; nucleotides not matched to a gene: 10. Germline CDR1 reads MNHNY; CDR2 reads SVGAGI (reference sequence). The CDR3 is 15 amino acids. The DNA for the CDR3 is TGTGCCAGCAGCAATGGACAGGGCTGGGTAGAGACCCAGTACTTC. Translating gives CASSNGQGWVETQYF.

This clone was seen only a few times. This chain connects TRBV19 to TRBJ2-5; 7 bases match TRBD2. The CDR3 has 15 residues. Germline values: CDR1 LNHDA, CDR2 SQIVND (reference sequence). The J segment lost 5 bases and the V segment lost 5 bases, leaving 11 bases of the junction unmatched. CDR3 residues: CASSPGTGTKETQYF. The CDR3, as DNA: TGTGCCAGTAGTCCCGGGACGGGGACTAAGGAGACCCAGTACTTC.